This T cell receptor (beta chain) is drawn from a study of cytomegalovirus exposure and HLA in healthy donors. Study findings and constraints: Rarity marked most TCR sequences, yet some public TCRs occurred in many donors. A reported reduction in N-insertions relative to the roughly 610-donor mean was seen in an Asian-associated ancestry cluster in a later analysis.

It was with 60 Vbeta and 13 Jbeta primers that the PCR ran. TCRdb's table, derived via immunoSEQ multiplex PCR, lists solely in-frame clones and lacks some. The sample has 150,000 or so clones, roughly 75% seen once. With regard to this clone: Its specificity is unknown.

This CDR3 is built from 16 residues. Germline V CDR1 and CDR2: GTSNPN, SVGIG (reference sequence). V dropped 4 bases and J dropped 1; count of bases not matched to a gene: 10. The specimen was PBMCs. This chain links TRBV30 with TRBJ1-2; 9 nucleotides agree with TRBD1. This receptor was identified in a female donor in good health and CMV-seronegative. The CDR3 DNA reads as TGTGCCTGGATTGGGGGCGGGACAGGGCTTAACTATGGCTACACCTTC. This encodes CAWIGGGTGLNYGYTF.